The clone carrying this TCR beta chain has more than one count but fewer than ten. Its specificity is unknown. Germline V gene lookup returns CDR1 SGHDN and CDR2 FVKESK. Trimming at V came to 3 bases and at J to 10 bases, leaving 11 bases not matched to a gene. The CDR3 consists of 15 residues. These data originate in a study of T cell repertoires in cytomegalovirus infection. Using its own MiXCR run on the reads, TCRdb lists one record per CDR3 protein. This sample has approximately 170,000 distinct CDR3 sequences, with about a sixth found just once. Study-wide results and limits: There were HLA-C-restricted CMV-specific TCR beta clonotypes dominating the ex vivo response.

This receptor was obtained from a human donor in good health (CMV status not recorded). Some clones in this sample may be carry-over from other donors' samples. The chain combines TRBV14 with TRBJ2-1, with 8 bases matching TRBD2. The sequencing sample was made of CD8+ T cells from PBMCs. CDR3 DNA sequence: TGTGCCAGCAGCCATCTAACTAGCGGTGTGGTAGAGCAGTTCTTC. Amino acids: CASSHLTSGVVEQFF.